The 8 T cell receptor beta chains given below trace back to one sample, sequenced in a study of shared clonotypes between healthy human individuals. Assay: immunoSEQ multiplex PCR; the TCRdb copy retains only in-frame clones and omits some. This table holds over a million clones, roughly 96% found once. Sequenced: naive CD4+ T cells sorted from blood. Subset defined: CD45RA+ positively selected. These TCRs come from a man aged 30 to 39 in good health.

The rearrangement links TRBV5-5 to TRBJ2-7; a weak D match, TRBD2 (5 bases). In germline, CDR1 is SGHKS, CDR2 YYEKEE (reference sequence). CDR3 size: 15 residues. V lost 1 base to trimming and J lost 5 bases, with 16 bases between them. CDR3 sequence (DNA): TGTGCCAGCAGCTTGTACGGGGATTATTCTAACGAGCAGTACTTC. Translated: CASSLYGDYSNEQYF.

This rearrangement joins TRBV27 to TRBJ2-1; 9 bases fit TRBD2. Looked up from germline, CDR1 is MNHEY and CDR2 is SMNVEV (reference sequence). V was clipped by 4 bases and J by 10 bases; unmatched bases: 14. This CDR3 comprises 16 residues. CDR3 coding DNA: TGTGCCAGCAGTTCATTAGCGGGGGTCGCCTCCGGGGAGCAGTTCTTC. This encodes CASSSLAGVASGEQFF.

The V call is TRBV6-5, the J call TRBJ2-7, with 9 bases that match TRBD1. This CDR3 has 14 residues. CDR1 and CDR2 (germline): MNHEY, SVGAGI. Germline trimming cut 4 bases from V and 2 bases from J; bases unmatched to any gene: 3. CDR3 protein: CASSFRTGAYEQYF. In nucleotides, the CDR3 is TGTGCCAGCAGTTTTAGGACAGGGGCCTACGAGCAGTACTTC.

V gene TRBV5-1 combines with J gene TRBJ2-1; D is unresolved. This CDR3 is 12 amino acids long. V lost 0 bases and J 12 bases, leaving 10 bases between the germline ends. Germline assignment: CDR1 SGHRS and CDR2 YFSETQ. Here the CDR3 reads CASSLEVYPQFF. CDR3 DNA sequence: TGCGCCAGCAGCTTGGAGGTCTACCCGCAGTTCTTC. Combining the CDR3 with reference TRBV5-1 and TRBJ2-1 gives the whole variable domain KAGVTQTPRYLIKTRGQQVTLSCSPISGHRSVSWYQQTPGQGLQFLFEYFSETQRNKGNFPGRFSGRQFSNSRSEMNVSTLELGDSALYLCASSLEVYPQFFGPGTRLTVL.

The chain combines TRBV10-2 with TRBJ2-7, with 10 bases that match TRBD1. Germline CDR1 reads WSHSY; CDR2 reads SAAADI. This CDR3 is built from 14 residues. V dropped 2 bases and J dropped 3; count of bases not matched to a gene: 1. The CDR3 sequence: CASSEGQGGYEQYF. The CDR3 coding sequence is TGCGCCAGCAGTGAGGGACAGGGGGGCTACGAGCAGTACTTC.

This chain joins TRBV5-4 and TRBJ1-3, with a weak D call TRBD1 (6 bases). The V gene's germline CDR1 is SGHNT and CDR2 YYREEE (reference sequence). The V and J ends lost 4 bases and 2 bases respectively, with 10 bases between them. The CDR3 loop spans 14 amino acids. CDR3 sequence: CASSLTGTGNTIYF. In DNA form, the CDR3 reads TGTGCCAGCAGCCTTACAGGGACTGGAAACACCATATATTTT.

The gene calls are TRBV6-1 and TRBJ2-1; 7 bases are a match to TRBD1. The ends lost 4 bases at V and 14 bases at J; junction bases unmatched: 17. The germline V gene encodes CDR1 MNHNS and CDR2 SASEGT. The CDR3 has 15 amino acids. The CDR3 spells CASSGNRDSQGVKFF. Written as DNA, the CDR3 is TGTGCCAGCAGTGGAAACCGGGACAGCCAAGGAGTAAAGTTCTTC.

The V call is TRBV15, the J call TRBJ2-7; D is unclear. The ends were cut back, 0 bases at V and 7 bases at J, with 19 bases in the middle. The V gene's germline CDR1 is LNHNV and CDR2 YYDKDF (reference sequence). The CDR3 loop spans 16 amino acids. The CDR3: CATSRDMGAYPREQYF. CDR3 nucleotide sequence: TGTGCCACCAGCAGAGATATGGGCGCTTACCCAAGGGAGCAGTACTTC.